These 30 T cell receptor beta chains were sequenced from one sample in a study of cytomegalovirus exposure and HLA in healthy donors. The PCR contained 60 Vbeta and 13 Jbeta primers. Produced via immunoSEQ multiplex PCR; TCRdb's table is partial and in-frame only. Among about 140,000 clones listed, roughly two thirds were seen once. What was sequenced was PBMCs. These receptors came from a woman aged 40 to 50 in good health and CMV-seronegative.

This sequence joins TRBV6-4 and TRBJ1-5; possible D gene TRBD1, 6 bases. V dropped 4 bases and J dropped 6 bases, with 16 bases sitting between them. The CDR3 loop spans 15 amino acids. From germline, CDR1 is MRHNA and CDR2 SNTAGT. The DNA for the CDR3 is TGTGCCAGCAGTGTTAACAGGGTGTCGGTTCAGCCCCAGCATTTT. This encodes CASSVNRVSVQPQHF.

This chain links TRBV9 with TRBJ2-1; perhaps TRBD2 as D (6 bases). The CDR3 runs 13 residues. V lost 3 bases and J lost 6, with 10 bases in between. Germline assignment: CDR1 SGDLS and CDR2 YYNGEE. CDR3: CASSAGTPNEQFF. The CDR3 DNA reads TGTGCCAGCAGCGCAGGGACTCCCAATGAGCAGTTCTTC.

The gene calls are TRBV13 and TRBJ2-1; 9 bases match TRBD2. The CDR3 contains 18 residues. Per germline, CDR1 PRHDT and CDR2 FYEKMQ (reference sequence). The V gene end was trimmed by 5 bases and the J gene end by 5 bases; junction bases not matched to a gene: 16. CDR3 loop: CASSVGGLGGGGDNEQFF. The CDR3 bases are TGTGCCAGCAGCGTCGGGGGCTTAGGTGGCGGGGGGGACAATGAGCAGTTCTTC.

The rearrangement links TRBV10-1 to TRBJ2-5, with 11 bases fitting TRBD2. Trimming cost V 4 bases and J 11 bases; bases outside gene matches: 6. Germline assignment: CDR1 WNHNN and CDR2 SYGVQD (reference sequence). There are 13 residues in the CDR3. As DNA, the CDR3 is TGCGCCAGCAGTGGGCTAGCGGGGGGACAGCAGTACTTC. As protein: CASSGLAGGQQYF.

The V call is TRBV5-1, the J call TRBJ2-7; perhaps TRBD2 as D (6 bases). The CDR3 length is 14 residues. Germline V gives CDR1 SGHRS, CDR2 YFSETQ. The V end lost 4 bases, the J end lost 6 bases, and 17 bases lay between the germline ends. The DNA of the CDR3 is TGCGCCAGCAGCATCGGGACTGGGCTGGGCGAGCAGTACTTC. Protein product: CASSIGTGLGEQYF.

Note on this clone: The sample has other DNA sequences that encode this CDR3 too. The V call is TRBV9, the J call TRBJ1-1, with TRBD1 as a possible D gene (5 bases). Trimming took 2 bases from V and 4 from J, leaving 9 bases between them. The germline V gene has CDR1 SGDLS and CDR2 YYNGEE. This CDR3 contains 13 residues. This CDR3 reads CASSVGGATEAFF. The CDR3 bases are TGTGCCAGCAGCGTGGGAGGGGCCACTGAAGCTTTCTTT.

The chain uses TRBV2 and TRBJ1-5; 8 bases are shared with TRBD1. This CDR3 contains 13 residues. Per germline, CDR1 SNHLY and CDR2 FYNNEI. After removal of 7 bases from V and 4 bases from J, the junction contained 3 bases not matched to a gene. The DNA for the CDR3 is TGTGCCAGCACGGACAGGGAAAATCAGCCCCAGCATTTT. Its protein is CASTDRENQPQHF.

V gene TRBV2 combines with J gene TRBJ1-1; D is ambiguous. The V end was cut by 5 bases, the J end by 7 bases, with 29 bases between. Per germline, CDR1 SNHLY and CDR2 FYNNEI. CDR3 length: 18 residues. The CDR3 region is CASSLSGGQVGVGIEAFF. The CDR3 coding sequence is TGTGCCAGCAGTCTATCGGGAGGGCAGGTGGGCGTGGGAATTGAAGCTTTCTTT.

This chain links TRBV12-5 with TRBJ2-2, with a weak D call TRBD1 (6 bases). Per the germline V gene, CDR1 is LGHNT and CDR2 is FRNRAP. V gave up 0 bases and J gave up 1 base, with 15 bases separating them. There are 18 residues in the CDR3. For the CDR3, the DNA is TGTGCTAGTGGTTTGGTAGAAAGGGGGATCTTGAACACCGGGGAGCTGTTTTTT. Translated: CASGLVERGILNTGELFF.

The rearrangement joins TRBV19 to TRBJ1-6, with D hard to call. CDR1 and CDR2 (germline): LNHDA, SQIVND (reference sequence). The V gene lost 0 bases and the J gene lost 3 bases, with 12 bases spanning the gap. The CDR3 loop spans 17 amino acids. The CDR3 DNA follows: TGTGCCAGTAGTATAGATCTTGGCGGATACTATAATTCACCCCTCCACTTT. Translated, it gives CASSIDLGGYYNSPLHF.

This clone occurred once. The chain has TRBV5-4 and TRBJ2-1; 9 nucleotides match TRBD1. Looked up from germline, CDR1 is SGHNT and CDR2 is YYREEE (reference sequence). J was trimmed by 7 bases and V by 2 bases; bases with no gene match: 7. The CDR3 extends over 15 amino acids. The CDR3 region is CASSLAWDRVNEQFF. In DNA form, the CDR3 reads TGTGCCAGCAGCTTAGCCTGGGACAGGGTGAATGAGCAGTTCTTC.

This chain joins TRBV7-2 and TRBJ1-6; possibly TRBD1 for D (5 bases). Trimming removed 2 bases at V and 8 bases at J, with 13 bases between. This CDR3 comprises 15 residues. Looked up from germline, CDR1 is SGHTA and CDR2 is FQGNSA. The CDR3 reads CASSLKGILDSPLHF. The CDR3 DNA is TGTGCCAGCAGCTTAAAGGGGATCCTAGATTCACCCCTCCACTTT. The full variable domain, rest sourced from reference TRBV7-2 and TRBJ1-6, is GAGVSQSPSNKVTEKGKDVELRCDPISGHTALYWYRQSLGQGLEFLIYFQGNSAPDKSGLPSDRFSAERTGGSVSTLTIQRTQQEDSAVYLCASSLKGILDSPLHFGNGTRLTVT.

Comment on this clone: One junction end disagrees with the germline gene, perhaps due to a read error. Other DNA sequences in this sample translate to the same CDR3. The V call is TRBV15, the J call TRBJ1-2; tentatively, D is TRBD1 (6 bases). The V gene's germline CDR1 is LNHNV and CDR2 YYDKDF (reference sequence). The CDR3 sequence is 13 residues long. CDR3 sequence reads: CATSRGQDYGYTF. The CDR3 DNA is TGCGCCACCAGCAGGGGACAAGACTATGGCTACACCTTC.

CDR3 DNA sequence: TGTGCCAGCAGCCGAGACAGGGGGCGATCTTTCTTT. It translates to CASSRDRGRSFF. The chain combines TRBV6-6 with TRBJ1-1, with 10 bases identical to TRBD1. Trimming removed 6 bases from V and 12 bases from J; junction bases left unmatched: 7. The CDR3 has 12 amino acids. Germline CDR1 MNHNY, CDR2 SVGAGI (reference sequence).

The chain couples TRBV4-1 to TRBJ1-4, with D tentatively TRBD1 (6 bases). V was pared by 1 base and J by 0 bases, with 18 bases between. The length of the CDR3 is 19 residues. Per the germline V gene, CDR1 is MGHRA and CDR2 is YSYEKL. DNA for the CDR3: TGCGCCAGCAGCCAAGCCCGGGGCGGGGGCCTTGCAACTAATGAAAAACTGTTTTTT. Protein sequence: CASSQARGGGLATNEKLFF.

V usage is TRBV28 and J usage is TRBJ1-4; 9 bases map to TRBD1. The CDR3 is made up of 14 amino acids. Germline V gene sequence: CDR1 MDHEN, CDR2 SYDVKM. Losses at the gene ends were 6 bases for V and 8 bases for J; bases not matched to a gene: 7. As DNA, the CDR3 is TGTGCCAGCAGCCACAGGGGGCTAAAGGAAAAACTGTTTTTT. It encodes CASSHRGLKEKLFF.

The V and J genes are TRBV19 and TRBJ1-5; tentatively, D is TRBD1 (5 bases). Germline V lookup: CDR1 LNHDA, CDR2 SQIVND (reference sequence). The CDR3 is 14 amino acids. V was cut by 3 bases and J by 7 bases, with 13 bases left in between. This CDR3 reads CASSMNGGTQPQHF. CDR3 coding DNA: TGTGCCAGTAGTATGAACGGGGGTACACAGCCCCAGCATTTT.

This clone showed up just a few times. The DNA for the CDR3 is TGCGCCAGCAGCCAAGAGATAGCGGGACCCGCGTACAATGAGCAGTTCTTC. Its protein is CASSQEIAGPAYNEQFF. The V call is TRBV4-3, the J call TRBJ2-1; the match to TRBD2 covers 8 bases. V gave up 0 bases and J gave up 4 bases; unmatched junction bases: 8. The CDR3 spans 17 residues. CDR1 LGHNA and CDR2 YSLEER come from the germline V gene.

Written as DNA, the CDR3 is TGTGCCAGCAGCTTGAATGGACAGCCAAACATTCAGTACTTC. Amino acids: CASSLNGQPNIQYF. J is TRBJ2-4 and V is TRBV5-4, with a possible D match to TRBD1 (6 bases). Germline CDR1 and CDR2: SGHNT and YYREEE (reference sequence). The CDR3 length is 14 residues. V was cut by 1 base and J by 6 bases, with 11 bases left in between.

The chain couples TRBV6-1 to TRBJ1-5; 8 nucleotides agree with TRBD1. The CDR3 runs to 14 residues. Germline CDR1 and CDR2: MNHNS and SASEGT. V lost 3 bases to trimming and J lost 4 bases; unmatched junction nucleotides: 2. DNA for the CDR3: TGTGCCAGCAGTGAGGGACAGGAAAATCAGCCCCAGCATTTT. Translating gives CASSEGQENQPQHF.

The gene calls are TRBV7-2 and TRBJ1-1; D not certain. In germline, CDR1 is SGHTA, CDR2 FQGNSA. The V gene lost 2 bases and the J gene lost 7 bases, with 8 bases spanning the gap. The CDR3 runs 12 residues. The CDR3 protein is CASSLTASEAFF. The CDR3 DNA is TGTGCCAGCAGCTTAACAGCCAGTGAAGCTTTCTTT.

The chain is built from TRBV5-1 and TRBJ1-6, with D unclear. The CDR3 is made up of 14 amino acids. From germline, CDR1 is SGHRS and CDR2 YFSETQ. V was clipped by 3 bases and J by 5 bases, with 9 bases between them. The CDR3 sequence: CASSSTENNSPLHF. The CDR3 DNA sequence: TGCGCCAGCAGCTCTACGGAGAATAATTCACCCCTCCACTTT.

This chain joins TRBV7-2 and TRBJ2-5, with a tentative D call TRBD1 (5 bases). This CDR3 contains 13 residues. V lost 4 bases, J lost 3 bases, and 9 bases lay in between. Germline assignment: CDR1 SGHTA and CDR2 FQGNSA. CDR3 residues: CASSSTREETQYF. The DNA for the CDR3 is TGTGCCAGCAGCTCCACCAGGGAAGAGACCCAGTACTTC.

The V and J genes are TRBV19 and TRBJ2-7; D not resolved. Germline assignment: CDR1 LNHDA and CDR2 SQIVND (reference sequence). The CDR3 totals 14 residues. The V gene lost 7 bases and the J gene lost 0 bases, with 13 bases spanning the gap. CDR3 region: CASKEHPNSYEQYF. CDR3 in DNA: TGTGCCAGTAAGGAGCATCCAAACTCCTACGAGCAGTACTTC.

On this clone: Other nucleotide sequences from this sample produce the same CDR3. V and J are TRBV4-1 and TRBJ2-3; 9 bases map to TRBD2. V shed 0 bases and J 4 bases; nucleotides not matched to a gene: 2. CDR1 MGHRA and CDR2 YSYEKL come from the germline V gene. The CDR3 is 15 residues long. The CDR3 DNA sequence: TGCGCCAGCAGCCAAGAGGCGGGGGGGCCAGATACGCAGTATTTT. Translating gives CASSQEAGGPDTQYF.

CDR3 in amino acids: CASSLDGGRDTGELFF. The CDR3 DNA reads TGCGCCAGCAGCTTGGATGGGGGCCGTGACACCGGGGAGCTGTTTTTT. The V and J genes are TRBV5-1 and TRBJ2-2; weak D call: TRBD1 (6 bases). V lost 0 bases to trimming and J lost 3 bases, with 12 bases between them. This CDR3 comprises 16 residues. Per the germline V gene, CDR1 is SGHRS and CDR2 is YFSETQ.

The chain couples TRBV10-3 to TRBJ1-2; D remains unclear. This CDR3 is 17 amino acids long. Germline V CDR1 and CDR2: ENHRY, SYGVKD. V was clipped by 6 bases and J by 3 bases, with 23 bases between them. CDR3 nucleotides: TGTGCCATCAGCTCGCTCCGGGGTCCCTCGACTGACTATGGCTACACCTTC. This gives the protein CAISSLRGPSTDYGYTF.

This chain joins TRBV9 and TRBJ2-7, with 12 bases matching TRBD2. The trim removed 4 bases at V and 5 bases at J, leaving 4 bases unmatched. The CDR3 extends over 14 amino acids. Germline lookup yields CDR1 SGDLS and CDR2 YYNGEE. The chain's CDR3 is CASSPGLAGHEQYF. For the CDR3, the DNA is TGTGCCAGCAGCCCAGGACTAGCGGGGCACGAGCAGTACTTC.

This rearrangement joins TRBV7-9 to TRBJ2-2; TRBD2 matches 7 bases. This CDR3 contains 16 residues. V was pared by 4 bases and J by 1 base, with 6 bases of the junction left unmatched. Germline V lookup: CDR1 SEHNR, CDR2 FQNEAQ (reference sequence). CDR3 protein: CASSSPQRGNTGELFF. In nucleotides, the CDR3 is TGTGCCAGCAGCTCTCCTCAGCGGGGGAACACCGGGGAGCTGTTTTTT.

The chain links TRBV9 to TRBJ2-3, with D possibly TRBD1 on 6 matching bases. This CDR3 is built from 16 residues. V dropped 4 bases and J dropped 2 bases, with 17 bases sitting between them. Germline V gene sequence: CDR1 SGDLS, CDR2 YYNGEE. CDR3 loop: CASSSNGGQNTDTQYF. CDR3 DNA: TGTGCCAGCAGCTCAAACGGAGGACAGAACACAGATACGCAGTATTTT. Looking up the rest from reference TRBV9 and TRBJ2-3 gives the full variable domain: DSGVTQTPKHLITATGQRVTLRCSPRSGDLSVYWYQQSLDQGLQFLIQYYNGEERAKGNILERFSAQQFPDLHSELNLSSLELGDSALYFCASSSNGGQNTDTQYFGPGTRLTVL.